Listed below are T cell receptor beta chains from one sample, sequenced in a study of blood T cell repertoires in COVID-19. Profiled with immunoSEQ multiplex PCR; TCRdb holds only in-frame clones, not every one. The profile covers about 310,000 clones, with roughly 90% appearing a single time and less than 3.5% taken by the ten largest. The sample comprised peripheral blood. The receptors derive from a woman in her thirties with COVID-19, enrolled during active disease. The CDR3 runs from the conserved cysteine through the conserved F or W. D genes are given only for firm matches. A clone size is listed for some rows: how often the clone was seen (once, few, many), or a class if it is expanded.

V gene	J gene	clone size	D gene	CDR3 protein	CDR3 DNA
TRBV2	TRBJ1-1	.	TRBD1	CASSSRQGMNTEAFF	TGTGCCAGCAGTTCCCGACAGGGAATGAACACTGAAGCTTTCTTT
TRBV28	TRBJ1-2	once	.	CASRPPVGATDGYTF	TGTGCCAGCAGACCCCCCGTTGGGGCCACTGATGGCTACACCTTC
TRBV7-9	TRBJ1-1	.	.	CASSFQGNTEAFF	TGTGCCAGCAGCTTTCAGGGGAACACTGAAGCTTTCTTT
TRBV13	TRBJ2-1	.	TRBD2	CASSLVVAGGLENEQFF	TGTGCCAGCAGCTTAGTGGTGGCGGGAGGTCTAGAAAATGAGCAGTTCTTC
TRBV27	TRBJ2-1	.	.	CASSAMWTSSYNEQFF	TGTGCCAGCAGTGCCATGTGGACAAGCTCCTACAATGAGCAGTTCTTC
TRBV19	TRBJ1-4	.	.	CASSTTTGLHEKLFF	TGTGCCAGTAGTACGACCACAGGGCTCCATGAAAAACTGTTTTTT
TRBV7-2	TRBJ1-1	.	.	CASTPGPGEFKFTEAFF	TGTGCCAGCACCCCAGGCCCAGGGGAGTTTAAGTTCACTGAAGCTTTCTTT
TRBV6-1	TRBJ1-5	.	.	CASRTPGNSNQPQHF	TGTGCCAGCAGGACCCCAGGAAATAGCAATCAGCCCCAGCATTTT
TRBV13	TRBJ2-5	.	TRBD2	CASSIITTSGSQETQYF	TGTGCCAGCAGCATAATAACGACTAGCGGGAGTCAAGAGACCCAGTACTTC
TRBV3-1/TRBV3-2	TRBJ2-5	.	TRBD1	CASSPRDRVGETQYF	TGTGCCAGCAGCCCCCGGGACAGGGTCGGGGAGACCCAGTACTTC
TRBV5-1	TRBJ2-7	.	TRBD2	CASSLGLAGESYEQYF	TGCGCCAGCAGCCTTGGACTAGCGGGAGAGTCCTACGAGCAGTACTTC
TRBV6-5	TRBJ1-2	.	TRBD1	CASSSGTEVYGYTF	TGTGCCAGCAGTTCCGGGACAGAGGTCTATGGCTACACCTTC
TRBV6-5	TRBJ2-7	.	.	CASSTLTGSSYEQYF	TGTGCCAGCAGTACATTGACAGGTAGCTCCTACGAGCAGTACTTC
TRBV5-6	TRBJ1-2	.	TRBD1	CASSLAGTGGFVDYGYTF	TGTGCCAGCAGCCTAGCCGGGACAGGGGGCTTTGTGGACTATGGCTACACCTTC
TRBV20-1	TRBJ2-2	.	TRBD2	CSASGFGGSGRADTGELFF	TGCAGTGCTAGTGGGTTCGGTGGTAGCGGGAGGGCCGACACCGGGGAGCTGTTTTTT
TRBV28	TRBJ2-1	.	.	CASSPPREVSEQFF	TGTGCCAGCAGTCCCCCTAGAGAGGTATCTGAGCAGTTCTTC
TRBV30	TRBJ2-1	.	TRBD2	CAWEPGGSRNEQFF	TGTGCCTGGGAGCCGGGCGGGAGTAGAAATGAGCAGTTCTTC
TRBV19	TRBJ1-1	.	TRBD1	CASAAGGLSRNTEAFF	TGTGCCAGTGCAGCAGGGGGCCTTTCGAGGAACACTGAAGCTTTCTTT
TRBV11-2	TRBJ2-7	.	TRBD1	CASSFGTGTEQYF	TGTGCCAGCAGCTTCGGGACAGGGACCGAGCAGTACTTC
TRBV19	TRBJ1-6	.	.	CASTQDYSYNSPLHF	TGTGCCAGTACTCAGGATTACTCCTATAATTCACCCCTCCACTTT
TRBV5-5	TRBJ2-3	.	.	CASSPLVRDTQYF	TGTGCCAGCAGCCCGTTAGTGAGAGATACGCAGTATTTT
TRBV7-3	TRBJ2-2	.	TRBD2	CASSPRFSGRTTGELFF	TGTGCCAGCAGCCCTAGGTTTAGCGGGAGAACCACCGGGGAGCTGTTTTTT
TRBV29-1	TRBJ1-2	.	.	CSVEQRANYGYTF	TGCAGCGTTGAACAGCGAGCTAACTATGGCTACACCTTC
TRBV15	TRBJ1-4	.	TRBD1	CATSRGQGAGEKLFF	TGTGCCACCAGCAGAGGACAGGGGGCTGGGGAAAAACTGTTTTTT
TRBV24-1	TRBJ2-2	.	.	CATSDLTGEDTGELFF	TGTGCCACCAGTGATTTGACCGGGGAGGACACCGGGGAGCTGTTTTTT
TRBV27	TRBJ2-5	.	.	CASSLRRLAPEETQYF	TGTGCCAGCAGTTTAAGGCGGCTAGCGCCTGAAGAGACCCAGTACTTC